The next 3 T cell receptor beta chains were all read from a single sample in a study of CD8 T cells in Susac syndrome. Random hexamers were used to reverse transcribe roughly 0.45 to 1 ug of RNA. One entry per CDR3 protein, called by TCRdb with MiXCR from the immunoSEQ multiplex PCR reads. This repertoire shows roughly 76,000 distinct CDR3 sequences, 80% to 95% found once; its top ten account for more than 0.4%. The specimen sequenced was CD8+ T cells from PBMCs. These receptor sequences come from a human donor with Susac syndrome.

The rearrangement links TRBV7-9 to TRBJ1-2; 7 bases line up with TRBD1. CDR3 length: 15 amino acids. Trimming removed 5 bases from V and 3 bases from J; junction bases left unmatched: 9. CDR1 is SEHNR and CDR2 is FQNEAQ in the germline V gene (reference sequence). The chain's CDR3 is CASSVSGTDYYGYTF. Written as DNA, the CDR3 is TGTGCCAGCAGCGTCTCCGGGACAGATTACTATGGCTACACCTTC.

The chain uses TRBV9 and TRBJ1-6; TRBD1 might be the D (5 bases). The germline CDR1 and CDR2 sequences are SGDLS and YYNGEE. The CDR3 totals 13 residues. Trimming stripped 3 bases from V and 8 bases from J, with 9 bases between. CDR3: CASSAPGYSPLHF. In DNA, the CDR3 is TGTGCCAGCAGCGCCCCAGGGTATTCACCCCTCCACTTT.

This sequence joins TRBV27 and TRBJ2-3, with TRBD2 matching 10 bases. The CDR3 runs 15 residues. The V segment lost 4 bases and the J segment 7 bases; nucleotides outside the gene matches: 8. Germline CDR1 MNHEY, CDR2 SMNVEV (reference sequence). In nucleotides, the CDR3 is TGTGCCAGCAGTTACTCTAGCGGGGGTTTGTATACGCAGTATTTT. It codes for CASSYSSGGLYTQYF.